This TCR beta chain was identified in a study of beta chain features in type 1 diabetes. Regarding the study as a whole: Diminished insertions and augmented deletions at VDJ junctions characterized type 1 diabetes patients. Within the patient group, naive, central memory and Treg TCRB repertoires appeared more similar to each other than within healthy donors. All four CD4+ subsets of Type 1 diabetes patients contained TCRB CDR3s that were moderately but significantly shorter.

Per the germline V gene, CDR1 is SGHTA and CDR2 is FQGNSA. This CDR3 is built from 14 residues. The germline V and J ends were trimmed by 5 bases and 10 bases, with 15 bases remaining between them. In the case of this clone: Its specificity is unknown.

Expressed TCRB transcripts were sequenced because the isolated RNA had all been reverse transcribed beforehand. TCRdb's copy holds only in-frame clones and misses some; the assay was immunoSEQ multiplex PCR. Among around 240,000 clones listed, 68% were seen once. The V and J genes are TRBV7-2 and TRBJ1-6; D is uncertain. The receptor was derived from a man aged 25-40 years in good health. Specimen: naive CD4+ T cells from blood. CDR3 protein: CASSPNRAASPLHF. For the CDR3, the DNA is TGTGCCAGCAGCCCCAACCGGGCCGCCTCACCCCTCCACTTT.